The 12 T cell receptor beta chains presented below share a single source sample, sequenced in a study of beta chain features in type 1 diabetes. These receptors have no known antigen. General study findings and limits: Type 1 diabetes patients had moderately but significantly shorter TCRB CDR3s in all four CD4+ subsets.

Expressed TCRB transcripts were sequenced because the entire RNA isolate underwent reverse transcription. Sequenced by immunoSEQ multiplex PCR; TCRdb stores in-frame clones only, minus some. This sample carries 600,000 to 700,000 clones, 9.5% to 15% of them seen once, and the ten largest clones take roughly 0.12%. Sequencing input: naive CD4+ T cells from blood. These receptors were taken from a man aged 25-45 years with type 1 diabetes.

The J gene is TRBJ2-7, the V gene TRBV14; unclear D gene. The germline V and J ends were trimmed by 0 bases and 5 bases, with 17 bases remaining between them. In germline, CDR1 is SGHDN, CDR2 FVKESK. The CDR3 runs 16 residues. The CDR3 bases are TGTGCCAGCAGCCAAGACGCAGTCCGGCTCTGGGACGAGCAGTACTTC. Encoded protein: CASSQDAVRLWDEQYF.

This clone has only a few counts. The V call is TRBV19, the J call TRBJ2-1, with D possibly matching TRBD1 (5 bases). The germline CDR1 and CDR2 sequences are LNHDA and SQIVND (reference sequence). The CDR3 consists of 14 residues. The ends were cut back, 7 bases at V and 2 bases at J, with 12 bases in the middle. This chain's CDR3 is CASIQGTAYNEQFF. The DNA for the CDR3 is TGTGCCAGTATTCAGGGAACCGCCTACAATGAGCAGTTCTTC.

V usage is TRBV7-9 and J usage is TRBJ1-1, with D hard to call. The CDR3 covers 17 residues. V lost 3 bases and J 4 bases, leaving 21 bases between the germline ends. Germline V gives CDR1 SEHNR, CDR2 FQNEAQ (reference sequence). The CDR3 loop is CASSFPDGRTVSTEAFF. The CDR3 region has the DNA TGTGCCAGCAGCTTCCCGGACGGACGGACGGTGTCCACTGAAGCTTTCTTT.

The table lists this clone with a few counts. The chain combines TRBV2 with TRBJ2-4; D is ambiguous. The length of the CDR3 is 15 residues. The germline V gene encodes CDR1 SNHLY and CDR2 FYNNEI. V dropped 6 bases and J dropped 3 bases, with 15 bases sitting between them. CDR3 protein: CASRVSWGDKNIQYF. CDR3 nucleotides: TGTGCCAGCAGAGTAAGCTGGGGTGACAAAAACATTCAGTACTTC.

CDR3 region: CASSSTSGASLAQYF. CDR3 sequence (DNA): TGTGCCAGCAGCTCAACTAGCGGGGCATCGTTGGCGCAGTATTTT. The V gene is TRBV7-2, the J gene TRBJ2-3; 10 bases are shared with TRBD2. This CDR3 region has 15 residues. V shed 4 bases and J 10 bases; nucleotides not matched to a gene: 11. Germline CDR1 SGHTA, CDR2 FQGNSA.

V is TRBV19 and J is TRBJ1-2, with a weak D call TRBD1 (6 bases). This CDR3 is built from 13 residues. Trimming pared 5 bases from V and 3 bases from J, leaving 10 bases between. Germline CDR1 LNHDA, CDR2 SQIVND (reference sequence). CDR3 sequence (DNA): TGTGCCAGTAGTCACAGGGAGGACTATGGCTACACCTTC. It specifies CASSHREDYGYTF.

The chain joins TRBV5-1 to TRBJ2-7, with D perhaps matching TRBD1 (7 bases). The CDR3 extends over 17 amino acids. Looked up from germline, CDR1 is SGHRS and CDR2 is YFSETQ. Trimming took off 0 bases at V and 0 bases at J, with 16 bases between the two ends. The CDR3: CASSLGGTVPSSYEQYF. CDR3 coding DNA: TGCGCCAGCAGCTTGGGCGGGACAGTTCCTAGCTCCTACGAGCAGTACTTC.

This clone has only a few counts. J is TRBJ1-2 and V is TRBV19; D is uncertain. The CDR3 contains 13 residues. V was pared by 4 bases and J by 4 bases, with 10 bases between. Germline V gene lookup returns CDR1 LNHDA and CDR2 SQIVND (reference sequence). This CDR3 is CASSSEPIYGYTF. CDR3 bases: TGTGCCAGTAGTAGTGAGCCAATCTATGGCTACACCTTC. Combining the CDR3 with reference TRBV19 and TRBJ1-2 gives the whole variable domain DGGITQSPKYLFRKEGQNVTLSCEQNLNHDAMYWYRQDPGQGLRLIYYSQIVNDFQKGDIAEGYSVSREKKESFPLTVTSAQKNPTAFYLCASSSEPIYGYTFGSGTRLTVV.

This chain connects TRBV9 to TRBJ2-6, with D possibly called TRBD1 or TRBD2 (5 bases each). Germline loops: CDR1 SGDLS, CDR2 YYNGEE. The CDR3 runs to 15 residues. V shed 3 bases and J shed 0 bases, with 7 bases lying between them. CDR3 in amino acids: CASSERGSGANVLTF. CDR3 DNA: TGTGCCAGCAGCGAGAGGGGCTCTGGGGCCAACGTCCTGACTTTC.

The chain couples TRBV5-1 to TRBJ2-1, with 7 bases fitting TRBD1. Germline V gives CDR1 SGHRS, CDR2 YFSETQ. The CDR3 contains 16 residues. V gave up 4 bases and J gave up 4 bases; unmatched junction bases: 11. CDR3 sequence: CASSPLTGEGYNEQFF. DNA for the CDR3: TGCGCCAGCAGCCCTCTAACAGGGGAAGGGTACAATGAGCAGTTCTTC.

The genes are TRBV5-4 and TRBJ2-2; D might be TRBD2 (5 bases). Trimming stripped 0 bases from V and 1 base from J, with 13 bases between. In germline, CDR1 is SGHNT, CDR2 YYREEE (reference sequence). The CDR3 runs 17 residues. The CDR3 is CASSLAVSGWNTGELFF. The DNA of the CDR3 is TGTGCCAGCAGCTTGGCCGTGTCGGGATGGAACACCGGGGAGCTGTTTTTT.

This clone appeared a few times. This chain connects TRBV30 to TRBJ1-6; 8 nucleotides match TRBD1. Trimming at V came to 3 bases and at J to 10 bases, leaving 8 bases not matched to a gene. Germline V lookup: CDR1 GTSNPN, CDR2 SVGIG (reference sequence). The CDR3 has 14 residues. The CDR3 spells CAWRGETGVSPLHF. The CDR3 nucleotides are TGTGCCTGGAGGGGGGAGACAGGGGTCTCACCCCTCCACTTT.